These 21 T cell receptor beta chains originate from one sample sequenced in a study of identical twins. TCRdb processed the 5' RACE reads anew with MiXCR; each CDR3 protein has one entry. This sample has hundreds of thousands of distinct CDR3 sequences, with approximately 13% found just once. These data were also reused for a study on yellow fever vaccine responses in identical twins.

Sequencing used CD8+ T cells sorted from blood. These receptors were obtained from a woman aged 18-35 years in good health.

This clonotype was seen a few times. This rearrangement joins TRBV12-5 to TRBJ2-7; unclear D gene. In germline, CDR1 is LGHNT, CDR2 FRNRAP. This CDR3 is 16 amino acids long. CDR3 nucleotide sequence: TGTGCTAGTGGTTTGGCCCCCGACACTCTTCGTTACGGGCAGTACGTC. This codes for CASGLAPDTLRYGQYV.

CDR3 residues: CASSLRGPTEAFF. The DNA for the CDR3 is TGCGCCAGCAGCCTCAGGGGGCCGACTGAAGCTTTCTTT. This chain links TRBV5-1 with TRBJ1-1; 8 bases agree with TRBD1. The length of the CDR3 is 13 residues. V shed 4 bases and J 5 bases; nucleotides not matched to a gene: 4. CDR1 is SGHRS and CDR2 is YFSETQ in the germline V gene. The whole variable domain, filled in from reference TRBV5-1 and TRBJ1-1, reads KAGVTQTPRYLIKTRGQQVTLSCSPISGHRSVSWYQQTPGQGLQFLFEYFSETQRNKGNFPGRFSGRQFSNSRSEMNVSTLELGDSALYLCASSLRGPTEAFFGQGTRLTVV.

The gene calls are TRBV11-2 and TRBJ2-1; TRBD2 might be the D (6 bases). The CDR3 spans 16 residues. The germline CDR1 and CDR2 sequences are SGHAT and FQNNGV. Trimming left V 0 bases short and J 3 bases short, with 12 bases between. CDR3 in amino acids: CASSLDNGGLYNEQFF. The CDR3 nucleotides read TGTGCCAGCAGCTTAGACAACGGGGGACTCTACAATGAGCAGTTCTTC.

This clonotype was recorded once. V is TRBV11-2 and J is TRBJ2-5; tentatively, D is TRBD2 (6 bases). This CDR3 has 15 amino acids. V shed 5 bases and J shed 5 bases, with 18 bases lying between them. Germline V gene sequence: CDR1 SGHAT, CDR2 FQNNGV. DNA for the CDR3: TGTGCCAGCAGCCTCGGGGCAGCTGCGGGGGAGACCCAGTACTTC. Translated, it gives CASSLGAAAGETQYF.

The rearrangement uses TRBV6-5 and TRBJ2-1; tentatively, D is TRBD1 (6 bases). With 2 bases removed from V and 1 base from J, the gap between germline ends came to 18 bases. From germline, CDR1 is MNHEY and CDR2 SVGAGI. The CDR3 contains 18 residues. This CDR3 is CASSYRSTQGWSYNEQFF. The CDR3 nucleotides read TGTGCCAGCAGTTACCGGTCGACGCAGGGGTGGTCCTACAATGAGCAGTTCTTC.

CDR3 protein: CASSQVPGEANTEAFF. CDR3 DNA: TGCGCCAGCAGCCAAGTCCCAGGGGAGGCGAACACTGAAGCTTTCTTT. The chain couples TRBV4-1 to TRBJ1-1; TRBD1 might be the D (6 bases). Deletions cut 1 base from V and 1 base from J, with 13 bases between. The CDR3 is 16 residues long. Germline V gene lookup returns CDR1 MGHRA and CDR2 YSYEKL.

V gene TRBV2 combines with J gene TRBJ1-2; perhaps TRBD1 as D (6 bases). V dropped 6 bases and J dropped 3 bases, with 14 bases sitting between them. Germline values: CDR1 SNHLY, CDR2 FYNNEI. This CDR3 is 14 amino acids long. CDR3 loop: CASRRGRADYGYTF. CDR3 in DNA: TGTGCCAGCAGGAGGGGGAGGGCGGACTATGGCTACACCTTC.

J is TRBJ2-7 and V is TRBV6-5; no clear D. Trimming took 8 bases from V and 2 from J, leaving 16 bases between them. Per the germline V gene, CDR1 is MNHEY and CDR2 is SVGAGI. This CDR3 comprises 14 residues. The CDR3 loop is CASSWNPLAYEQYF. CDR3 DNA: TGTGCCAGCTCCTGGAATCCCTTAGCCTACGAGCAGTACTTC.

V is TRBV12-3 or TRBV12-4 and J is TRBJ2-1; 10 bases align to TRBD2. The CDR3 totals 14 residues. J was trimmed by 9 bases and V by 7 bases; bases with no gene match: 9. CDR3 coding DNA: TGTGCCAGCACCCTACTAGCGGGGCAGCTTGAGCAGTTCTTC. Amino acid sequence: CASTLLAGQLEQFF.

The CDR3 bases are TGTGCCAATCGGAGGGGGGGCTTTACGTGCCAAGAGACCCAGTACTTC. Encoded protein: CANRRGGFTCQETQYF. The chain combines TRBV28 with TRBJ2-5; tentative D call: TRBD2 (7 bases). The CDR3 consists of 16 residues. The germline V gene has CDR1 MDHEN and CDR2 SYDVKM. The germline V and J ends were trimmed by 10 bases and 1 base, with 22 bases remaining between them.

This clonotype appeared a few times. The CDR3 DNA sequence: TGCGCCAGCAGCGACGGGACAGGAGAGCAGTACTTC. As protein: CASSDGTGEQYF. The chain links TRBV10-1 to TRBJ2-7; 8 bases are shared with TRBD1. The CDR3 is 12 amino acids. Germline CDR1 and CDR2: WNHNN and SYGVQD (reference sequence). V lost 6 bases, J lost 7 bases, and 5 bases stayed unmatched.

Here the CDR3 DNA reads TGCGCCAGCAGCCCAGACAGGGGAGAGGGGGAGACCCAGTACTTC. Protein sequence: CASSPDRGEGETQYF. V usage is TRBV4-1 and J usage is TRBJ2-5, with 8 bases matching TRBD1. The CDR3 runs to 15 residues. V trimming: 4 bases; J trimming: 5 bases; junction bases outside the gene matches: 9. The germline V gene has CDR1 MGHRA and CDR2 YSYEKL.

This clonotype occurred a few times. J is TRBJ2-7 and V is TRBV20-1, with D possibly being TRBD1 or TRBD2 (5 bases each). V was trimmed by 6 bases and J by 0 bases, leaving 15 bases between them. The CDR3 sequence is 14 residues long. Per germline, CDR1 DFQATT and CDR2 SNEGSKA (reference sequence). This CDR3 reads CSAQGLDSSYEQYV. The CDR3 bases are TGCAGTGCCCAAGGACTCGACAGCTCCTACGAGCAGTACGTC.

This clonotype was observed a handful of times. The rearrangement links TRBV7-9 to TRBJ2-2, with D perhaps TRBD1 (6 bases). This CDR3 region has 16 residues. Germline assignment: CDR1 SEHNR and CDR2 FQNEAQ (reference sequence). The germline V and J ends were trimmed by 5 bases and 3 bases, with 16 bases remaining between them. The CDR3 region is CASSPTGSAHTGELFF. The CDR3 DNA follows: TGTGCCAGCAGCCCTACAGGGAGTGCACACACCGGGGAGCTGTTTTTT.

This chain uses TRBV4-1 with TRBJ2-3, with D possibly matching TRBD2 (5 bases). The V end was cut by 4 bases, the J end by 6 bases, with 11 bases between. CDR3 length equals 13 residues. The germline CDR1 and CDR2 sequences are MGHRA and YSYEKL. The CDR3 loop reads CASSPGLSDTQYF. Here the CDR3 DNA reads TGCGCCAGCAGCCCCGGACTCTCGGATACGCAGTATTTT.

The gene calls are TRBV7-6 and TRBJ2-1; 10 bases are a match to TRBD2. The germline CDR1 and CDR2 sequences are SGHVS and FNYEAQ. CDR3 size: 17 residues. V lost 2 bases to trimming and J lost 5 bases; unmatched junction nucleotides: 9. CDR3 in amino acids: CASSLRPSGSNDNEQFF. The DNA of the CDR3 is TGTGCCAGCAGCTTAAGGCCTAGCGGGAGTAATGACAATGAGCAGTTCTTC.

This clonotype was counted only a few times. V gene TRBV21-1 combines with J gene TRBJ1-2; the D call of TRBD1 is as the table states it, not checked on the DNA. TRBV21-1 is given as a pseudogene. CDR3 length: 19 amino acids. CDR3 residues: CASSKGGRDTGPPNYGYTF. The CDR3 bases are TGTGCCAGCAGCAAAGGGGGACGGGACACCGGCCCTCCTAACTATGGCTACACCTTC.

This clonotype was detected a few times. Here the CDR3 reads CASSSPSQPETYF. The CDR3 nucleotides read TGTGCCAGCAGCTCTCCTTCGCAGCCAGAGACATATTTT. The V and J genes are TRBV13 and TRBJ2-3; no clear D gene. This CDR3 spans 13 amino acids. From germline, CDR1 is PRHDT and CDR2 FYEKMQ (reference sequence). The V gene lost 4 bases and the J gene lost 15 bases, with 20 bases spanning the gap.

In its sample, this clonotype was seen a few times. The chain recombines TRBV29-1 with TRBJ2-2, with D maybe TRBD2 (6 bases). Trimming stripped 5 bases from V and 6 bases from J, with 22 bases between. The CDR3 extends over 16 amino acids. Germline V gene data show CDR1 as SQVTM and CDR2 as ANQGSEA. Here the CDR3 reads CSVTPGGEAPPGELFF. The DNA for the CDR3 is TGCAGCGTTACCCCGGGCGGGGAGGCCCCCCCCGGGGAGCTGTTTTTT.

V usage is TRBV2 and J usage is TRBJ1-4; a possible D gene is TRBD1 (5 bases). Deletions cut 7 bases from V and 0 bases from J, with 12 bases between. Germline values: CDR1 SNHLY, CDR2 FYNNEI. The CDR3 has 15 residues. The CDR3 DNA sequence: TGTGCCAGCAACGAGGGGCCCGCAACTAATGAAAAACTGTTTTTT. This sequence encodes CASNEGPATNEKLFF.

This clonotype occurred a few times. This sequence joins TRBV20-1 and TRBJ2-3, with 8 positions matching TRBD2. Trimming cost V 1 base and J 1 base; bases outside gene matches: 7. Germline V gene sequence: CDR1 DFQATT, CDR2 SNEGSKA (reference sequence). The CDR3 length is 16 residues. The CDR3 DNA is TGCAGTGCTAGAGGAAAACCAGCGGGGGGCACAGATACGCAGTATTTT. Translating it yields CSARGKPAGGTDTQYF.